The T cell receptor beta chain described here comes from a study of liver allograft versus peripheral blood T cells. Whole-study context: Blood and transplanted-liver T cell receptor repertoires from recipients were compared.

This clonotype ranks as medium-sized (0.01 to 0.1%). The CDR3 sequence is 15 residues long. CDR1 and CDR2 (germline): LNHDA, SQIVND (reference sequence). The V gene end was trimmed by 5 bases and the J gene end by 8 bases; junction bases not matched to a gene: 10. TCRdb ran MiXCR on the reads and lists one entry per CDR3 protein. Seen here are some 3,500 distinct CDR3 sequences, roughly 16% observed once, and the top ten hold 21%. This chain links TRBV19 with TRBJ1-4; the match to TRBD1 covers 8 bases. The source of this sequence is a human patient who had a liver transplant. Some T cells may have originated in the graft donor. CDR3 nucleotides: TGTGCCAGTAGTGCTTGGCGACAGGGGATCGAAAAACTGTTTTTT. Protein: CASSAWRQGIEKLFF. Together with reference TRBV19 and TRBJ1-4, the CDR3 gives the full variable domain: DGGITQSPKYLFRKEGQNVTLSCEQNLNHDAMYWYRQDPGQGLRLIYYSQIVNDFQKGDIAEGYSVSREKKESFPLTVTSAQKNPTAFYLCASSAWRQGIEKLFFGSGTQLSVL.